This is a list of T cell receptor beta chains from one sample in a study of T cell repertoires in cytomegalovirus infection. No antigens are known for them. TCRdb fed the reads into MiXCR, producing one record per CDR3 protein. The table has some 900,000 distinct CDR3 sequences, around a third seen once. This material consisted of cultured CD8+ T cells from PBMCs, taken from culture after CMV antigen stimulation. All receptors derive from a human donor in good health (CMV status not recorded). Some clones in this sample may be carry-over from other donors' samples. Each CDR3 is given with its conserved first and last residue. Fields, in order: V gene, J gene, D gene, clone size, CDR3 protein, CDR3 DNA. The D gene is left open where the match is weak. Clone size appears in some rows only: once, few, many, or a class for an expanded clone.

>TRBV12-3/TRBV12-4|TRBJ2-1|.|few
CASSVSSSAGNEQFF
TGTGCCAGCAGCGTCTCCTCCTCCGCGGGGAATGAGCAGTTCTTC
>TRBV5-5|TRBJ2-1|TRBD2|few
CASSFVAWSLAGARYNEQFF
TGTGCCAGCAGCTTCGTAGCTTGGAGTCTAGCGGGGGCCCGATACAATGAGCAGTTCTTC
>TRBV11-2|TRBJ2-5|.|few
CASSLGLTNGIAQYF
TGTGCCAGCAGCTTAGGACTGACGAACGGAATAGCCCAGTACTTC
>TRBV4-1|TRBJ2-5|.|once
CASSQDTGEGETQYF
TGCGCCAGCAGCCAAGATACGGGGGAAGGAGAGACCCAGTACTTC
>TRBV5-4|TRBJ1-1|.|.
CASSPGGDPEAFF
TGTGCCAGCAGCCCGGGAGGGGATCCTGAAGCTTTCTTT
>TRBV10-3|TRBJ2-7|TRBD2|.
CAISVTSGGSSYEQYF
TGTGCCATCAGTGTCACTAGCGGGGGGAGCTCCTACGAGCAGTACTTC
>TRBV27|TRBJ2-3|TRBD1|few
CASSPQTGNSMVDTQYF
TGTGCCAGCAGTCCTCAGACAGGGAACTCCATGGTGGATACGCAGTATTTT
>TRBV6-5|TRBJ2-2|TRBD1|few
CASSPWAGTANTGELFF
TGTGCCAGCAGTCCTTGGGCCGGGACAGCGAACACCGGGGAGCTGTTTTTT
>TRBV15|TRBJ2-6|.|.
CATSKSSGANVLTF
TGTGCCACCAGCAAGAGCTCTGGGGCCAACGTCCTGACTTTC
>TRBV23-1|TRBJ2-5|.|.
CASVFPMPQGPVIGVTQYF
TGCGCCAGCGTCTTCCCAATGCCCCAGGGGCCGGTTATTGGGGTGACCCAGTACTTC
>TRBV29-1|TRBJ1-2|.|.
CSVDEGGYGYTF
TGCAGCGTTGATGAGGGGGGCTATGGCTACACCTTC
>TRBV19|TRBJ2-3|.|.
CASSPAWDTQYF
TGTGCCAGTAGTCCCGCCTGGGATACGCAGTATTTT
>TRBV6-1|TRBJ1-1|.|.
CASSERRLNTEAFF
TGTGCCAGCAGTGAGCGCCGCCTGAACACTGAAGCTTTCTTT
>TRBV2|TRBJ2-5|.|few
CASIEKAQETQYF
TGTGCCAGCATCGAGAAGGCTCAAGAGACCCAGTACTTC
>TRBV20-1|TRBJ2-7|TRBD1|many
CSVWAGTGSYEQYF
TGCAGTGTGTGGGCCGGGACAGGATCCTACGAGCAGTACTTC
>TRBV7-9|TRBJ2-1|.|.
CVSSLGFSRVF
TGTGTCAGCAGCTTAGGCTTCTCCAGGGTCTTC
>TRBV19|TRBJ2-2|.|few
CASSIGWRNTGELFF
TGTGCCAGTAGTATAGGTTGGAGGAACACCGGGGAGCTGTTTTTT
>TRBV29-1|TRBJ2-7|.|.
CSVEEEEYEQYF
TGCAGCGTTGAAGAAGAAGAGTACGAGCAGTACTTC
>TRBV12-3/TRBV12-4|TRBJ2-5|.|.
CASSSRGANQETQYF
TGTGCCAGCAGTTCCCGGGGGGCGAACCAAGAGACCCAGTACTTC
>TRBV12-3/TRBV12-4|TRBJ2-7|.|few
CASTLRTVTYEQYF
TGTGCCAGCACTCTCAGGACGGTTACCTACGAGCAGTACTTC
>TRBV7-9|TRBJ1-3|.|.
CASSSGTGRSGNTIYF
TGTGCCAGCAGCTCCGGGACGGGTCGATCTGGAAACACCATATATTTT
>TRBV6-6|TRBJ2-7|TRBD1|.
CASGAGQGWGYMGYEQYF
TGTGCCAGCGGCGCGGGACAGGGATGGGGATACATGGGCTACGAGCAGTACTTC
>TRBV3-1|TRBJ2-2|TRBD2|.
CASSQDISGGPLDTGELFF
TGTGCCAGCAGCCAAGATATTAGCGGGGGGCCCCTCGACACCGGGGAGCTGTTTTTT
>TRBV27|TRBJ2-1|.|.
CASRGRAINEQFF
TGTGCCAGCAGGGGCAGAGCGATTAATGAGCAGTTCTTC
>TRBV20-1|TRBJ2-1|TRBD2|few
CSARFGLAGYNEQFF
TGCAGTGCTAGATTCGGCCTAGCGGGGTACAATGAGCAGTTCTTC
>TRBV7-6|TRBJ1-4|.|.
CASSLAGRAEEKLFF
TGTGCCAGCAGCTTAGCGGGGAGGGCGGAGGAAAAACTGTTTTTT
>TRBV19|TRBJ1-5|TRBD1|.
CASKMAGGWRPQHF
TGTGCCAGCAAAATGGCAGGGGGCTGGAGGCCCCAGCATTTT
>TRBV27|TRBJ2-4|TRBD1|few
CASSLSTGKNIQYF
TGTGCCAGCAGTTTATCGACAGGGAAAAACATTCAGTACTTC
>TRBV12-3/TRBV12-4|TRBJ1-4|.|.
CASSVISTNEKLFF
TGTGCCAGCAGCGTCATATCAACTAATGAAAAACTGTTTTTT
>TRBV18|TRBJ2-7|.|.
CASSPSTAYEQYF
TGTGCCAGCTCACCAAGTACAGCCTACGAGCAGTACTTC
>TRBV6-1|TRBJ2-1|.|few
CASTLSGTLNEQFF
TGTGCCAGCACCCTCTCCGGGACCCTCAATGAGCAGTTCTTC
>TRBV2|TRBJ2-7|.|.
CASSEQDSTYEQYF
TGTGCCAGCAGTGAACAGGACAGTACCTACGAGCAGTACTTC
>TRBV7-2|TRBJ2-5|TRBD2|.
CASSLTLGPSGGLGTQYF
TGTGCCAGCAGTCTAACGTTGGGTCCGAGCGGGGGGTTGGGGACCCAGTACTTC
>TRBV27|TRBJ1-5|.|.
CASKSCQPQHF
TGTGCCAGCAAGAGCTGTCAGCCCCAGCATTTT
>TRBV7-3|TRBJ2-2|.|many
CASSLRADRNTGELFF
TGTGCCAGCAGCTTAAGGGCGGACAGGAACACCGGGGAGCTGTTTTTT
>TRBV27|TRBJ2-7|.|many
CASSLGQSSYEQYF
TGTGCCAGCAGTTTAGGACAGAGCTCCTACGAGCAGTACTTC
>TRBV14|TRBJ2-7|.|.
CVSSQAVGDYEQYF
TGTGTCAGCAGCCAAGCGGTAGGGGACTACGAGCAGTACTTC
>TRBV6-5|TRBJ2-1|.|.
CASSTDTYNEQFF
TGTGCCAGCAGTACGGACACCTACAATGAGCAGTTCTTC
>TRBV12-3/TRBV12-4|TRBJ2-1|TRBD2|few
CASRSSGGGYNEQFF
TGTGCCAGCAGGTCTAGCGGGGGGGGATACAATGAGCAGTTCTTC
>TRBV7-8|TRBJ1-5|TRBD1|.
CASSSRQGRHQHF
TGTGCCAGCAGCTCCAGACAGGGCCGACACCAGCATTTT
>TRBV28|TRBJ2-3|.|.
CASSSRAHDTQYF
TGTGCCAGCAGTTCACGGGCACATGATACGCAGTATTTT
>TRBV6-5|TRBJ2-5|.|.
CASSYMGEAYQETQYF
TGTGCCAGCAGTTACATGGGCGAGGCGTACCAAGAGACCCAGTACTTC